The present T cell receptor (beta chain) was sequenced within a study of blood T cell repertoires in COVID-19. This CDR3 comprises 12 residues. Trimming took 8 bases from V and 5 from J; bases not matched to a gene: 5. Germline V CDR1 and CDR2: MNHEY, SVGEGT. TCRdb's copy holds only in-frame clones and misses some; the assay was immunoSEQ multiplex PCR. The data contain over 70,000 clones, approximately 90% of them singletons. This sequence was found in a man aged 45 to 65 with COVID-19, enrolled during active disease. This chain links TRBV6-2 or TRBV6-3 with TRBJ2-5, with TRBD1 matching 7 bases. The sample was peripheral blood. The CDR3 here is CASRSQGETQYF. The CDR3 DNA is TGTGCCAGCCGTTCACAGGGGGAGACCCAGTACTTC.